This T cell receptor beta chain was sequenced in a study of identical twins. MiXCR was run by TCRdb on the 5' RACE reads, yielding one entry per CDR3 protein. The repertoire holds hundreds of thousands of distinct CDR3 sequences, with 15% to 20% as singletons. CDR3 length equals 14 residues. This sample also appeared in a second study, on T cells expressing NK-cell markers.

The TCR comes from a woman aged 18-29 years in good health. Sequences were obtained from PBMCs. This sequence joins TRBV21-1 and TRBJ2-7; the table's D call of TRBD1 was not tested on the DNA. TRBV21-1 is an annotated pseudogene. CDR3 in amino acids: CASSKSPLTYEQYF. The CDR3 region has the DNA TGTGCCAGCAGCAAATCCCCTCTCACCTACGAGCAGTACTTC.